The clone carrying this T cell receptor beta chain was seen more than once but under ten times. Authors' analysis steps: Reference gene primer amplification in the assay estimated nucleated cell counts. The repertoire was sequenced with immunoSEQ multiplex PCR; TCRdb's copy has only in-frame clones and lacks some. V, J and clone size derive from that table, while D and trimming were established from the DNA sequence. Here the sample spans roughly 130,000 clones, around three quarters being singletons. This sample stems from a study of blood T cell repertoires in COVID-19. Study-wide background: Collection of acute and convalescent COVID-19 samples took place in the United States, Italy and Spain. Nucleic acid was either cDNA or gDNA, and it came from T cells, B-cell-depleted T cells, or PBMCs.

The CDR3 consists of 15 residues. Germline V CDR1 and CDR2: MNHEY, SVGEGT. V lost 0 bases, J lost 2 bases, and 10 bases lay in between. The chain links TRBV6-2 or TRBV6-3 to TRBJ1-1; unclear D gene. This receptor was obtained from a man aged 55 to 70 with active or convalescent COVID-19. The specimen was peripheral blood. CDR3 in DNA: TGTGCCAGCAGTTACTCCGGCACAGCAAACACTGAAGCTTTCTTT. Translation gives CASSYSGTANTEAFF.